This T cell receptor beta chain came from a study of CD8 T cells in Susac syndrome. Findings and limits, study-wide: Acknowledgment was made by the study that its TCR sequencing and HLA analysis involved a relatively small number of individuals.

About this clonotype itself: Its antigen remains unknown.

CDR3 size: 14 residues. Germline lookup yields CDR1 MRHNA and CDR2 SNTAGT. V was clipped by 5 bases and J by 6 bases, with 13 bases between them. The T cells that were sequenced for TCR beta were CD8+ and CD4+ cells from blood. When the RNA was reverse transcribed, random hexamers were used with an input of roughly 0.45 to 1 ug. MiXCR was run by TCRdb on the immunoSEQ multiplex PCR reads, yielding one entry per CDR3 protein. The sample lists a few hundred thousand distinct CDR3 sequences; about 94% were seen once. This TCR came from a human donor with multiple sclerosis. The chain couples TRBV6-4 to TRBJ2-2; maybe TRBD1 (6 bases). The sequencing input was CD4+ T cells from PBMCs. The chain's CDR3 is CASSLNRVSGELFF. As DNA, the CDR3 is TGTGCCAGCAGTCTGAACAGGGTGTCCGGGGAGCTGTTTTTT.